This T cell receptor (beta chain) was sequenced for a study of T cell responses to AZD1222 COVID-19 vaccine. Some clones are missing from TCRdb's copy, which holds only in-frame ones; the method was immunoSEQ multiplex PCR. Of 100,000 or so clones in the sample, 80% to 85% were seen once. In the case of this clone: The antigen is not known.

Study results and caveats: Females outnumbered males among donors, who were mostly white British; clonal diversity was possibly underestimated. Repertoire collection took place solely once the T cell response had peaked.

The material sequenced was peripheral blood, taken on day 0 of AZD1222 vaccination. The TCR comes from an adult in good health.

CDR3 DNA sequence: TGTGCCAGCAGTTACTATTTCTCGGGGAGCACTGAAGCTTTCTTT. It encodes CASSYYFSGSTEAFF. The chain has TRBV6-5 and TRBJ1-1; D remains ambiguous. Germline V gene sequence: CDR1 MNHEY, CDR2 SVGAGI. V lost 1 base, J lost 4 bases, and 13 bases lay in between. The CDR3 has 15 amino acids.